The 8 T cell receptor beta chains reported below all come from one sample, sequenced in a study of vaccination effects on CD4 cells after COVID-19. Measured with immunoSEQ multiplex PCR; TCRdb has only the in-frame clones, and not every one. The sample has just over 30,000 clones, 55% to 75% seen once. For these TCRs, the target antigens are not known. Antigen-specific CD4+ T cell clonotypes were called by their expansion after viral peptide-pool culture in ViraFEST. It was after approximately 11 days of culture that CD4+ T cells were isolated. The sample in question was CD4+ T cells from PBMCs cultured with HCoV-229E spike peptides, obtained before COVID-19 vaccination. These receptors came from a human donor who received a COVID-19 vaccine.

This clone was recorded only once. The chain is built from TRBV7-9 and TRBJ1-6; D possibly corresponds to TRBD1 (5 bases). The ends were cut back, 3 bases at V and 7 bases at J, with 16 bases in the middle. Germline CDR1 SEHNR, CDR2 FQNEAQ (reference sequence). This CDR3 has 16 amino acids. This chain's CDR3 is CASSFSGQKGNSPLHF. CDR3 DNA: TGTGCCAGCAGCTTCTCAGGGCAAAAGGGGAATTCACCCCTCCACTTT.

This clone has just a few counts. This chain connects TRBV7-2 to TRBJ2-2; no firm D call. Trimming stripped 1 base from V and 8 bases from J, with 2 bases between. The CDR3 contains 11 residues. CDR1 and CDR2 from the germline V gene are SGHTA and FQGNSA. The CDR3, as DNA: TGTGCCAGCAGCTTAGAAGGGGAGCTGTTTTTT. As protein: CASSLEGELFF.

The V gene is TRBV12-2, the J gene TRBJ1-2; TRBD1, the table's D call, lacks a check against the DNA. TRBV12-2 constitutes a pseudogene. The CDR3 extends over 15 amino acids. CDR3: CASRCSDRGNYGYTF. The CDR3 DNA reads TGTGCAAGTCGCTGCTCGGACAGGGGGAACTATGGCTACACCTTC.

This chain uses TRBV5-6 with TRBJ1-1; TRBD1 matches at 7 bases. Germline-derived CDR1 and CDR2 are SGHDT and YYEEEE. V dropped 4 bases and J dropped 2; count of bases not matched to a gene: 5. The CDR3 runs 14 residues. The CDR3: CASSIGTANTEAFF. CDR3 nucleotides: TGTGCCAGCAGCATAGGGACAGCCAACACTGAAGCTTTCTTT.

The rearrangement uses TRBV18 and TRBJ2-7, with unresolved D. This CDR3 spans 16 amino acids. The germline CDR1 and CDR2 sequences are KGHSH and LQKENI. V lost 3 bases and J 3 bases, leaving 18 bases between the germline ends. Written as DNA, the CDR3 is TGTGCCAGCTCACCCCGACAATGGCCCCCGAGCTACGAGCAGTACTTC. This gives the protein CASSPRQWPPSYEQYF.

About this clone: At the DNA level, this CDR3 is encoded by other sequences in the same sample as well. The chain recombines TRBV12-3 or TRBV12-4 with TRBJ2-7; D gene uncertain. The ends were cut back, 3 bases at V and 6 bases at J, with 6 bases in the middle. The CDR3 is 11 amino acids. Here the CDR3 DNA reads TGTGCCAGCAGTTTGGGCGGCGAGCAGTACTTC. Encoded protein: CASSLGGEQYF.

V usage is TRBV15 and J usage is TRBJ1-2, with 9 bases identical to TRBD1. Germline V gene data show CDR1 as LNHNV and CDR2 as YYDKDF (reference sequence). The length of the CDR3 is 16 residues. Losses at the gene ends were 5 bases for V and 1 base for J; bases not matched to a gene: 8. CDR3 sequence: CATSHPYRGHNYGYTF. The DNA of the CDR3 is TGTGCCACCAGCCACCCCTACAGGGGGCATAACTATGGCTACACCTTC.

The CDR3 nucleotides read TGTGCCAGCAGTTTAGGCAGGGGAAAACGAAACACTGAAGCTTTCTTT. Translation: CASSLGRGKRNTEAFF. The chain is built from TRBV28 and TRBJ1-1, with a weak D call TRBD1 (6 bases). This CDR3 region has 16 residues. V lost 2 bases and J lost 2, with 15 bases in between. Germline CDR1 and CDR2: MDHEN and SYDVKM.